These 22 T cell receptor beta chains were sequenced from one sample in a study of post-analysis software for immune sequencing data. Study observations and caveats: TRBV5-6, TRBV5-1 and TRBV20-1 belonged to a set of roughly 5 TRBV segments that were more frequent in patients than controls.

Every TCR beta cDNA library bore unique molecular identifiers. TCRdb itself ran the PCR reads through MiXCR, one entry per CDR3 protein. The sample includes about 820,000 distinct CDR3 sequences, 53% of them seen just once. For these TCRs, the target antigens are not known. Sequencing was performed on blood. The receptor set was obtained from a girl under 18 with multiple sclerosis.

The genes are TRBV25-1 and TRBJ2-3; 7 bases match TRBD2. The germline V gene has CDR1 MGHDK and CDR2 SYGVNS. The CDR3 has 15 amino acids. V shed 4 bases, J shed 4 bases, and the junction held 8 bases outside the gene matches. The CDR3 nucleotides are TGTGCCAGCAGTGCCTTTGAGCGGGGCCCAGATACGCAGTATTTT. This translates into CASSAFERGPDTQYF.

This clonotype appeared a few times. The chain is built from TRBV20-1 and TRBJ2-3; D might be TRBD1 (7 bases). Trimming cost V 6 bases and J 5 bases, with 18 bases left between them. The CDR3 extends over 14 amino acids. CDR1 and CDR2 from the germline V gene are DFQATT and SNEGSKA (reference sequence). The CDR3 region has the DNA TGCAGTGCCCGAAACCCGCAGGGGGGAGATACGCAGTATTTT. Residues: CSARNPQGGDTQYF.

This clonotype was picked up one time. The rearrangement uses TRBV10-1 and TRBJ2-3, with D maybe TRBD2 (6 bases). The CDR3 is 14 amino acids. The ends were cut back, 2 bases at V and 3 bases at J, with 9 bases in the middle. Germline values: CDR1 WNHNN, CDR2 SYGVQD (reference sequence). CDR3 bases: TGCGCCAGCAGTGAGCCGGGGACTACAGATACGCAGTATTTT. It yields the protein CASSEPGTTDTQYF.

In DNA form, the CDR3 reads TGCAGTGCTGGGACAGGGTCGAACGAGCAGTACTTC. Translating gives CSAGTGSNEQYF. V is TRBV20-1 and J is TRBJ2-7; 9 bases fit TRBD1. Germline V lookup: CDR1 DFQATT, CDR2 SNEGSKA (reference sequence). CDR3 length: 12 amino acids. V lost 5 bases and J lost 5; bases outside the gene matches: 4.

The V call is TRBV5-1, the J call TRBJ2-4; TRBD1 aligns across 8 bases. The DNA end is more similar to TRBJ2-7, so the J call may be wrong. There are 15 residues in the CDR3. CDR1 is SGHRS, CDR2 YFSETQ, per germline. This CDR3 is CASSSGQVYAYEQYF. In nucleotides, the CDR3 is TGCGCCAGCAGCTCGGGACAGGTGTATGCCTACGAGCAGTACTTC.

This clonotype was observed a few times. The V call is TRBV6-5, the J call TRBJ2-5; TRBD2 is a possible D gene (5 bases). The CDR3 sequence is 16 residues long. V was pared by 3 bases and J by 1 base, with 15 bases between. The germline V gene encodes CDR1 MNHEY and CDR2 SVGAGI. The CDR3 loop reads CASSYRSSTRQETQYF. CDR3 DNA: TGTGCCAGCAGTTATCGCTCTAGCACCCGCCAAGAGACCCAGTACTTC.

This clonotype turned up a few times. This chain joins TRBV2 and TRBJ2-3; D not certain. Germline lookup yields CDR1 SNHLY and CDR2 FYNNEI. This CDR3 has 15 amino acids. Trimming removed 5 bases from V and 2 bases from J, with 14 bases in between. The CDR3 DNA reads as TGTGCCAGCAGTTGGAACACCAACCCCACAGATACGCAGTATTTT. Protein sequence: CASSWNTNPTDTQYF.

The chain uses TRBV29-1 and TRBJ2-1; D gene ambiguous. V was trimmed by 5 bases and J by 5 bases, leaving 10 bases between them. CDR1 and CDR2 (germline): SQVTM, ANQGSEA. This CDR3 spans 12 amino acids. CDR3 region: CSVRLLNNEQFF. The CDR3 region has the DNA TGCAGCGTTCGCTTGCTGAACAATGAGCAGTTCTTC.

Only a few counts were recorded for this clonotype. V gene TRBV7-3 combines with J gene TRBJ2-5; 8 bases match TRBD1. The CDR3 is 16 residues long. The junction had 10 bases not matched to a gene; V was cut back by 5 bases and J by 2 bases. Germline lookup yields CDR1 SGHTA and CDR2 FQGTGA. The CDR3 is CASSIRPGTGQETQYF. The CDR3 bases are TGTGCCAGCAGCATCCGCCCCGGGACAGGACAAGAGACCCAGTACTTC. The variable domain in full, completed from reference TRBV7-3 and TRBJ2-5, reads GAGVSQTPSNKVTEKGKYVELRCDPISGHTALYWYRQSLGQGPEFLIYFQGTGAADDSGLPNDRFFAVRPEGSVSTLKIQRTERGDSAVYLCASSIRPGTGQETQYFGPGTRLLVL.

J is TRBJ2-7 and V is TRBV7-9; either TRBD1 or TRBD2 may fit D (6 bases each). The J call may be wrong; the DNA end is better matched by TRBJ2-5. Germline CDR1 and CDR2: SEHNR and FQNEAQ (reference sequence). This CDR3 region has 13 residues. CDR3 protein: CASSFGGPETQYF. CDR3 nucleotide sequence: TGTGCCAGCAGCTTTGGGGGGCCGGAGACCCAGTACTTC.

The chain employs TRBV4-1 and TRBJ1-5; possible D gene TRBD1, 6 bases. The V end was cut by 0 bases, the J end by 7 bases, with 19 bases between. CDR3 length: 17 amino acids. Germline CDR1 is MGHRA and CDR2 is YSYEKL. CDR3 bases: TGCGCCAGCAGCCAAGAATTACAGGGCCCGCTCGGACAGCCCCAGCATTTT. This codes for CASSQELQGPLGQPQHF.

This clonotype was counted only a few times. The chain has TRBV11-1 and TRBJ1-1; D is possibly TRBD1 (6 bases). Looked up from germline, CDR1 is SGHAT and CDR2 is FQDESV (reference sequence). Trimming shortened V by 3 bases and J by 5 bases, and 13 bases separated the two germline ends. This CDR3 is 14 amino acids long. CDR3 region: CASSFQGISTEAFF. DNA of the CDR3: TGTGCCAGCAGCTTTCAGGGGATTTCTACTGAAGCTTTCTTT.

This clonotype has just one count. The chain combines TRBV20-1 with TRBJ2-1; 13 bases line up with TRBD2. The CDR3 totals 16 residues. CDR1 is DFQATT, CDR2 SNEGSKA, per germline (reference sequence). Unmatched junction bases numbered 4, after V lost 5 bases and J lost 0 bases. The CDR3 sequence is CSAWGTSGTSYNEQFF. The CDR3, as DNA: TGCAGTGCTTGGGGGACTAGCGGGACCTCCTACAATGAGCAGTTCTTC.

J is TRBJ2-7 and V is TRBV20-1; 9 positions match TRBD1. The CDR3 is 14 amino acids. The junction had 5 bases not matched to a gene; V was cut back by 2 bases and J by 3 bases. The germline gives CDR1 DFQATT, CDR2 SNEGSKA (reference sequence). This CDR3 is CSARRGQGYYEQYF. CDR3 DNA sequence: TGCAGTGCTAGACGGGGACAGGGATACTACGAGCAGTACTTC.

The chain has TRBV5-1 and TRBJ2-7; 10 bases align to TRBD1. Germline trimming cut 2 bases from V and 2 bases from J; bases unmatched to any gene: 4. The V gene's germline CDR1 is SGHRS and CDR2 YFSETQ. CDR3 length: 15 residues. DNA for the CDR3: TGCGCCAGCAGCTTTACCGGGACAGGGGCCTACGAGCAGTACTTC. Encoded protein: CASSFTGTGAYEQYF.

This rearrangement joins TRBV20-1 to TRBJ1-2; no definite D call. Germline lookup yields CDR1 DFQATT and CDR2 SNEGSKA (reference sequence). The CDR3 runs 13 residues. The V end was cut by 0 bases, the J end by 6 bases, with 11 bases between. For the CDR3, the DNA is TGCAGTGCTAGAGATTTTTGGGGTGATGGCTACACCTTC. It is translated as CSARDFWGDGYTF.

The V call is TRBV5-6, the J call TRBJ2-5, with D perhaps matching TRBD1 (6 bases). This CDR3 has 16 amino acids. Germline lookup yields CDR1 SGHDT and CDR2 YYEEEE. The ends were cut back, 0 bases at V and 2 bases at J, with 14 bases in the middle. The CDR3 here is CASSLDPGTFQETQYF. The CDR3 coding sequence is TGTGCCAGCAGCTTGGACCCAGGGACATTTCAAGAGACCCAGTACTTC. Using reference TRBV5-6 and TRBJ2-5 for the parts outside the CDR3, the full variable domain is DAGVTQSPTHLIKTRGQQVTLRCSPKSGHDTVSWYQQALGQGPQFIFQYYEEEERQRGNFPDRFSGHQFPNYSSELNVNALLLGDSALYLCASSLDPGTFQETQYFGPGTRLLVL.

This clonotype showed up just a few times. The rearrangement joins TRBV27 to TRBJ2-7; TRBD1 matches at 7 bases. The closer fit of TRBJ2-5 to the DNA end suggests the J call may be wrong. Germline-derived CDR1 and CDR2 are MNHEY and SMNVEV (reference sequence). CDR3 length: 13 amino acids. CDR3 region: CASSLTRTGTQYF. The DNA of the CDR3 is TGTGCCAGCAGTTTGACGAGGACAGGGACCCAGTACTTC.

The genes are TRBV7-8 and TRBJ2-4; D tentatively reads TRBD1 or TRBD2 (6 bases each). V shed 2 bases and J shed 6 bases, with 17 bases lying between them. The CDR3 is 16 residues long. CDR1 SGHVS and CDR2 FQNEAQ come from the germline V gene. CDR3 in amino acids: CASSLWEAGAGNIQYF. The CDR3 DNA reads TGTGCCAGCAGCTTATGGGAGGCAGGGGCGGGAAACATTCAGTACTTC.

J is TRBJ2-7 and V is TRBV11-2; 9 nucleotides agree with TRBD1. V shed 3 bases and J 2 bases; nucleotides not matched to a gene: 5. Per germline, CDR1 SGHAT and CDR2 FQNNGV. This CDR3 region has 15 residues. DNA of the CDR3: TGTGCCAGCAGCTTTCGCCGGGACAGGGCCTACGAGCAGTACTTC. Translation: CASSFRRDRAYEQYF.

This clonotype was picked up a small number of times. The V call is TRBV3-1, the J call TRBJ2-7; D remains ambiguous. Trimming took off 2 bases at V and 2 bases at J, with 7 bases between the two ends. Germline V lookup: CDR1 LGHDT, CDR2 YNNKEL (reference sequence). There are 13 residues in the CDR3. The CDR3 here is CASSQYGAYEQYF. The CDR3 DNA sequence: TGTGCCAGCAGCCAATACGGAGCCTACGAGCAGTACTTC.

This clonotype appeared a single time. The chain has TRBV20-1 and TRBJ2-1; TRBD2 is a possible D gene (5 bases). CDR1 is DFQATT and CDR2 is SNEGSKA in the germline V gene (reference sequence). CDR3 length equals 15 residues. V was shortened by 6 bases and J by 4 bases, with 19 bases between the two germline ends. CDR3 sequence reads: CSAPERELGYNEQFF. The CDR3 DNA sequence: TGCAGTGCCCCCGAGAGGGAGTTGGGTTACAATGAGCAGTTCTTC.